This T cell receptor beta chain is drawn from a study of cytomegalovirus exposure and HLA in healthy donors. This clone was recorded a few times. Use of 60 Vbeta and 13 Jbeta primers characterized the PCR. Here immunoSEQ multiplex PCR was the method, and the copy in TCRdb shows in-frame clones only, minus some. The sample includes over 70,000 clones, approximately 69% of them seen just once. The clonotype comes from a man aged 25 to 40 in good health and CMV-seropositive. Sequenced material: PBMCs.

CDR3 loop: CASSGPLGPGTEAFF. DNA for the CDR3: TGTGCCAGCAGCGGACCTTTGGGGCCAGGGACTGAAGCTTTCTTT. V and J are TRBV5-4 and TRBJ1-1; a possible D gene is TRBD1 (5 bases). Germline CDR1 reads SGHNT; CDR2 reads YYREEE (reference sequence). With 4 bases removed from V and 5 bases from J, the gap between germline ends came to 18 bases. The CDR3 is made up of 15 amino acids.